This T cell receptor beta chain originates from a study of blood T cell repertoires in COVID-19. Study-wide context: From the United States, Italy and Spain came samples of acute and convalescent COVID-19.

TCRdb's copy holds only in-frame clones and misses some; the assay was immunoSEQ multiplex PCR. The sample yields 100,000 to 110,000 clones, approximately 91% seen once. This clone has just one count. Germline V gene sequence: CDR1 MGHRA, CDR2 YSYEKL. The CDR3 is 15 residues long. V was cut by 3 bases and J by 1 base, with 12 bases left in between. Sequencing was performed on peripheral blood. This TCR came from a man aged 50 or older with active COVID-19. The chain links TRBV4-1 to TRBJ1-1; D ambiguous. In DNA, the CDR3 is TGCGCCAGCAGCCAGGTTCCCCAGTGGAACACTGAAGCTTTCTTT. Amino acids: CASSQVPQWNTEAFF.